This T cell receptor (beta chain) came from a study of PD-1 blockade in classical Hodgkin lymphoma. All the patients suffered relapse after autologous stem cell transplantation, and brentuximab vedotin exposure differed. To note about this clone: Antigen unknown.

Study findings and constraints: By C4D1, diversity of CD4+ TCRs had risen significantly, whereas that of CD8+ TCRs had not. When nivolumab was started under 1 year after ASCT, patients were excluded. Newly diagnosed patients were said to have less baseline TCR diversity than healthy donors did.

Generated by immunoSEQ multiplex PCR, the TCRdb table keeps only in-frame clones and is missing some. The sample yields roughly 13,000 clones, over 80% seen once. Trimming removed 3 bases from V and 6 bases from J, with 15 bases in between. CDR1 and CDR2 (germline): MGHRA, YSYEKL. The CDR3 consists of 15 residues. The origin of this receptor is a human donor with classical Hodgkin lymphoma. V usage is TRBV4-1 and J usage is TRBJ1-5, with D maybe TRBD1 (5 bases). The sample was peripheral blood mononuclear cells (PBMCs), taken at baseline. CDR3 DNA: TGCGCCAGCAGCCAGGTGACCTGGGGGACTCAGCCCCAGCATTTT. Its protein is CASSQVTWGTQPQHF.